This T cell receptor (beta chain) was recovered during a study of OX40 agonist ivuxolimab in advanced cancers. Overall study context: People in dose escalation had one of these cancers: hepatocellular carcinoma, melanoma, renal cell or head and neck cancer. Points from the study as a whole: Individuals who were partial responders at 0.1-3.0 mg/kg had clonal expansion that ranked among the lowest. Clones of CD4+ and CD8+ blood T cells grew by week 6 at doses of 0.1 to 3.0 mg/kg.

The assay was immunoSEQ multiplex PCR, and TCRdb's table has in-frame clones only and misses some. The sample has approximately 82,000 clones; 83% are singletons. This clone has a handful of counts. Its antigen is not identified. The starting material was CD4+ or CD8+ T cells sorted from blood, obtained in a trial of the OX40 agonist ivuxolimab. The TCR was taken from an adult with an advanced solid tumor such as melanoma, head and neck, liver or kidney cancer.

In DNA, the CDR3 is TGTGCCTGGACCACAGGAATGAACACTGAAGCTTTCTTT. Protein sequence: CAWTTGMNTEAFF. The gene calls are TRBV30 and TRBJ1-1; TRBD1 is a possible D gene (5 bases). Germline V CDR1 and CDR2: GTSNPN, SVGIG (reference sequence). This CDR3 has 13 amino acids. V was trimmed by 4 bases and J by 0 bases, leaving 9 bases between them.